This TCR beta chain was captured by sequencing in a study of vaccination effects on CD4 cells after COVID-19. Overall study results and limits: Clones that were induced by infection or by vaccine showed marked contraction late after vaccination. Few convalescent patients were included, and no early post-infection timepoints were sampled.

The ends lost 2 bases at V and 6 bases at J; junction bases unmatched: 8. The germline V gene encodes CDR1 SGHRS and CDR2 YFSETQ. CDR3 length equals 16 residues. A remark on this clone: Antigen unknown.

Libraries were prepared by immunoSEQ multiplex PCR; TCRdb keeps only in-frame clonotypes and omits some of them. This sample has about 65,000 clones, with 70% to 80% found just once. CD4+ T cells specific for antigen were expanded with viral peptide pools by the ViraFEST assay before sequencing. The culture ran for under eleven days, and then CD4+ T cells were isolated. Vaccinees lacked prior SARS-CoV-2 infection and tested negative for nucleocapsid antibodies. Each culture had half its medium swapped for IL-2 medium on days 3 and 7. The sequence was collected from a human donor who received a COVID-19 vaccine. This sequence joins TRBV5-1 and TRBJ2-1, with 10 positions matching TRBD1. The sequenced sample was CD4+ T cells from PBMCs cultured with HCoV-NL63 spike peptides, obtained before COVID-19 vaccination. Here the CDR3 reads CASSLSAGTGANEQFF. The CDR3 nucleotides are TGCGCCAGCAGCTTATCAGCCGGGACAGGGGCCAATGAGCAGTTCTTC. Together with reference TRBV5-1 and TRBJ2-1, the CDR3 gives the full variable domain: KAGVTQTPRYLIKTRGQQVTLSCSPISGHRSVSWYQQTPGQGLQFLFEYFSETQRNKGNFPGRFSGRQFSNSRSEMNVSTLELGDSALYLCASSLSAGTGANEQFFGPGTRLTVL.